The TCR beta chain under discussion was sequenced for a study of cytomegalovirus exposure and HLA in healthy donors. Study in general: About 85 million unique TCRs from HLA-typed donors were held in an early release of data.

The germline V gene encodes CDR1 LNHDA and CDR2 SQIVND (reference sequence). The length of the CDR3 is 13 residues. V was cut by 1 base and J by 4 bases, with 7 bases left in between. The study ran its PCR with 60 Vbeta and 13 Jbeta primers. This table comes from immunoSEQ multiplex PCR, and its TCRdb copy is limited to in-frame clones, with some not included. Of 70,000 to 95,000 clones listed, approximately 80% are singletons. This sequence originates from a man younger than 40 in good health and CMV-seropositive. The chain links TRBV19 to TRBJ1-1, with D possibly matching TRBD1 (5 bases). The sequenced sample was PBMCs. CDR3 bases: TGTGCCAGTAGTATAGGCGGGGGCACTGAAGCTTTCTTT. Its protein product is CASSIGGGTEAFF.